The 3 T cell receptor beta chains reported below all come from one sample, sequenced in a study of cytomegalovirus exposure and HLA in healthy donors. Primers included in the PCR were 60 Vbeta and 13 Jbeta primers. Measured with immunoSEQ multiplex PCR; TCRdb has only the in-frame clones, and not every one. The table has about 250,000 clones, 65% to 85% seen once. Sequencing input: PBMCs. The receptors were sampled from a female donor in good health and CMV-seronegative.

The J gene is TRBJ2-2, the V gene TRBV11-3, with D uncertain. The CDR3 totals 12 residues. Germline loops: CDR1 SGHNT, CDR2 YENEEA. V was trimmed by 3 bases and J by 5 bases, leaving 4 bases between them. CDR3 sequence reads: CASSFVTGELFF. As DNA, the CDR3 is TGTGCCAGCAGCTTCGTTACCGGGGAGCTGTTTTTT.

As to this clone: Additional DNA sequences in this sample encode the identical CDR3. The chain combines TRBV9 with TRBJ2-3; D is ambiguous. Germline CDR1 SGDLS, CDR2 YYNGEE. This CDR3 spans 12 amino acids. The V gene lost 4 bases and the J gene lost 0 bases, with 3 bases spanning the gap. Written as DNA, the CDR3 is TGTGCCAGCAGCCCGAGCACAGATACGCAGTATTTT. This gives the protein CASSPSTDTQYF.

CDR3 residues: CASSSGLASNTGELFF. CDR3 DNA sequence: TGTGCCAGCAGTTCCGGACTAGCATCGAACACCGGGGAGCTGTTTTTT. The gene calls are TRBV28 and TRBJ2-2, with TRBD2 matching over 8 bases. This CDR3 spans 16 amino acids. Germline assignment: CDR1 MDHEN and CDR2 SYDVKM. V lost 4 bases to trimming and J lost 0 bases; unmatched junction nucleotides: 4.